The 5 T cell receptor beta chains below come from one sample, sequenced in a study of beta chain features in type 1 diabetes (dated by TCRdb to the late 2010s). Beyond this particular receptor, the publication reports: In all four CD4+ subsets, TCRB CDR3 length was moderately but significantly shorter in type 1 diabetes patients.

The library was generated by the immunoSEQ multiplex PCR assay. All of the isolated RNA was reverse transcribed with the High Capacity cDNA Reverse Transcription Kit, so expressed TCRB transcripts were sequenced. TCRdb's version of the immuneACCESS table is confined to in-frame rearrangements and falls short of the full clone set. An unresolved V gene accounts for under half of the shortfall where checked; the remainder is of unknown origin. This sample holds hundreds of thousands of clones; around 15% were observed only once. 0.04% of the sample is held by the ten biggest clonotypes. These receptors are not linked to any known antigen. Sequences were obtained from naive CD4+ T cells from blood. The cell subset or site label for this specimen denotes: true naive CD4+ T cells. The source is a man younger than 35 with type 1 diabetes.

The chain is built from TRBV28 and TRBJ2-1; D is perhaps TRBD2 (6 bases). This CDR3 is 14 amino acids long. V dropped 7 bases and J dropped 0 bases, with 10 bases sitting between them. In germline, CDR1 is MDHEN, CDR2 SYDVKM. In DNA, the CDR3 is TGTGCCAGCAAGTCCGGGAGCTCCTACAATGAGCAGTTCTTC. This encodes CASKSGSSYNEQFF. The full variable domain, with the rest looked up from reference TRBV28 and TRBJ2-1, is DVKVTQSSRYLVKRTGEKVFLECVQDMDHENMFWYRQDPGLGLRLIYFSYDVKMKEKGDIPEGYSVSREKKERFSLILESASTNQTSMYLCASKSGSSYNEQFFGPGTRLTVL.

V usage is TRBV7-2 and J usage is TRBJ2-5; 14 nucleotides agree with TRBD2. The V gene end was trimmed by 5 bases and the J gene end by 6 bases; junction bases not matched to a gene: 8. The germline V gene encodes CDR1 SGHTA and CDR2 FQGNSA. The CDR3 totals 16 residues. The CDR3 spells CASSRGLAGVGKTQYF. CDR3 bases: TGTGCCAGCAGCAGGGGACTAGCGGGAGTCGGGAAGACCCAGTACTTC.

This sequence joins TRBV9 and TRBJ2-7; 7 nucleotides agree with TRBD1. V gave up 0 bases and J gave up 5 bases; unmatched junction bases: 2. Germline CDR1 SGDLS, CDR2 YYNGEE. The CDR3 runs to 13 residues. CDR3 DNA: TGTGCCAGCAGCGTAGGCAGGGGGAACGAGCAGTACTTC. Protein sequence: CASSVGRGNEQYF.

This sequence joins TRBV5-4 and TRBJ1-5, with TRBD1 matching 8 bases. Looked up from germline, CDR1 is SGHNT and CDR2 is YYREEE (reference sequence). The CDR3 is 17 amino acids. J was trimmed by 0 bases and V by 5 bases; bases with no gene match: 10. The CDR3, as DNA: TGTGCCAGCAGTTATCAGGGGGCAGGAGATAGCAATCAGCCCCAGCATTTT. It codes for CASSYQGAGDSNQPQHF.

V usage is TRBV4-1 and J usage is TRBJ2-3; D is unresolved. Germline V lookup: CDR1 MGHRA, CDR2 YSYEKL. This CDR3 region has 15 residues. Trimming removed 0 bases at V and 5 bases at J, with 12 bases between. The CDR3 reads CASSQDSAARDTQYF. The CDR3 region has the DNA TGCGCCAGCAGCCAAGATTCGGCGGCTAGAGATACGCAGTATTTT.